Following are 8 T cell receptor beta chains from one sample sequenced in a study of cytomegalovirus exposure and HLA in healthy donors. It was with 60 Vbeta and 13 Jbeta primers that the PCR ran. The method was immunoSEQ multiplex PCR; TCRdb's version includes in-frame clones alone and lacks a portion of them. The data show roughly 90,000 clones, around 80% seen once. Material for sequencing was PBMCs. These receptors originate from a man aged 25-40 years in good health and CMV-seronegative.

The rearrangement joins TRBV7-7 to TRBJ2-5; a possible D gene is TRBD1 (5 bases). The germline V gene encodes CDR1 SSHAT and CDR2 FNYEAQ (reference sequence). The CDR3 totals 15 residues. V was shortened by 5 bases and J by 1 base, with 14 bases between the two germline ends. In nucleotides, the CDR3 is TGTGCCAGCAGCATTAAGACAGCGTTCCAAGAGACCCAGTACTTC. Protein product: CASSIKTAFQETQYF.

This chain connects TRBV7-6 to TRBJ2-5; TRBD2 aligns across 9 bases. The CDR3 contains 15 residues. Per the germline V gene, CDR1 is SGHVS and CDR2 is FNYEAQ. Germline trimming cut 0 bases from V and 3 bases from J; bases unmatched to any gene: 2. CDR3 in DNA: TGTGCCAGCAGCTTAGCGACTAGCGGAAAAGAGACCCAGTACTTC. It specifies CASSLATSGKETQYF.

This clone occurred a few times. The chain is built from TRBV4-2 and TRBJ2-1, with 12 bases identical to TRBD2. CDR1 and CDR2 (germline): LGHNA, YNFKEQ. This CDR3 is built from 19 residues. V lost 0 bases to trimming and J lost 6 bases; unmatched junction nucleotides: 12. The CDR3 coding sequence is TGTGCCAGCAGCCAAGATAGGACTAGCGGGATTTTGAGGCCCAATGAGCAGTTCTTC. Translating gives CASSQDRTSGILRPNEQFF.

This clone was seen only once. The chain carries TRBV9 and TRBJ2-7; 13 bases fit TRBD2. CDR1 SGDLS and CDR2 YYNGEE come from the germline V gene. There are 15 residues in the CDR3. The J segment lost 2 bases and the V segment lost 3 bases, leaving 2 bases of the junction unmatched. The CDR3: CASSAGLAGPYEQYF. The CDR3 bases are TGTGCCAGCAGCGCGGGACTAGCGGGACCCTACGAGCAGTACTTC.

CDR3 loop: CASSIGQGGQPQHF. In DNA form, the CDR3 reads TGTGCCAGTAGTATAGGACAGGGAGGTCAGCCCCAGCATTTT. This chain links TRBV19 with TRBJ1-5; 7 nucleotides agree with TRBD1. CDR1 is LNHDA, CDR2 SQIVND, per germline (reference sequence). This CDR3 comprises 14 residues. The J segment lost 6 bases and the V segment lost 1 base, leaving 3 bases of the junction unmatched.

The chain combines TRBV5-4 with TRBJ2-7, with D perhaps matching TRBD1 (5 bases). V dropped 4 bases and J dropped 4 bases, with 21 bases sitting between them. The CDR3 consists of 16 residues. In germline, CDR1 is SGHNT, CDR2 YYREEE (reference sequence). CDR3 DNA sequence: TGTGCCAGCAGCCCCTTAGGGAATGGGGCATCATACGAGCAGTACTTC. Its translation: CASSPLGNGASYEQYF.

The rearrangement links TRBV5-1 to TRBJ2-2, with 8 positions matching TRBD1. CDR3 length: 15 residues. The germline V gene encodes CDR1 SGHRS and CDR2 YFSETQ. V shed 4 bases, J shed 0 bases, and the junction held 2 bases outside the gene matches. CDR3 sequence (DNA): TGCGCCAGCAGCCCGGACAGGGCGAACACCGGGGAGCTGTTTTTT. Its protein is CASSPDRANTGELFF.

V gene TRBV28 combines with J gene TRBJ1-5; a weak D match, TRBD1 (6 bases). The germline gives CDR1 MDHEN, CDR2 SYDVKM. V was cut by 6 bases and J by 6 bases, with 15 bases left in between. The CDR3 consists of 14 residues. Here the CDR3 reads CASRSGTFVQPQHF. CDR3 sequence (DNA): TGTGCCAGCAGGTCCGGGACATTTGTTCAGCCCCAGCATTTT.